This T cell receptor (beta chain) appears in the sequencing data of a study of blood T cell repertoires in COVID-19. A single count supports this clone. Profiled with immunoSEQ multiplex PCR; TCRdb holds only in-frame clones, not every one. The sample comprises around 250,000 clones, about nine tenths of which are singletons, and roughly 1.2% rests with the top ten. The germline gives CDR1 LNHNV, CDR2 YYDKDF (reference sequence). V was clipped by 6 bases and J by 3 bases; unmatched bases: 0. The CDR3 runs to 14 residues. The chain links TRBV15 to TRBJ2-1, with TRBD2 matching 12 bases. The TCR was taken from a woman in her thirties or forties with acute COVID-19. Sequenced input: PBMCs or T cells enriched from blood (not recorded which). CDR3 nucleotide sequence: TGTGCCACCAGGACTAGCGGGAGCTACAATGAGCAGTTCTTC. Translated, it gives CATRTSGSYNEQFF. Full variable domain (missing parts from reference TRBV15 and TRBJ2-1): DAMVIQNPRYQVTQFGKPVTLSCSQTLNHNVMYWYQQKSSQAPKLLFHYYDKDFNNEADTPDNFQSRRPNTSFCFLDIRSPGLGDTAMYLCATRTSGSYNEQFFGPGTRLTVL.